The sequence of this T cell receptor beta chain was determined in a study of shared clonotypes between healthy human individuals (TCRdb year 2020). Regarding the complete study: A few men and a couple of women, aged 18 to 49 years, made up the cohort. For each donor, three plates each were used for CD4 naive and CD4 memory, two plates were used for CD8 naive, and one plate was used for CD8 memory. To estimate repertoire size and how much clonotype sharing occurs between individuals, the study deeply sequenced the blood TCR repertoires of a handful of healthy adults. Libraries were prepared and TCR repertoires were sequenced by different laboratories using diverse techniques, in order to increase sequencing depth and limit assay-specific biases. Each donor's leukapheresis produced roughly between roughly 0.94 and 9.5 billion PBMCs. Findings and caveats that apply to the study as a whole: Higher generation probabilities were observed for clonotypes shared by all four sorted-subset donors than for non-shared clonotypes. Sampling was restricted to blood, and TCR repertoires in tissues likely differ from the TCR repertoires found in blood. Around 5.4% of naive CD4, roughly 3.5% of naive CD8, 2.3% of memory CD4, and more than 0.35% of memory CD8 clonotypes were shared across several donors. Based on pairwise subsampling, the degree of clonotype sharing among donors was expected to be affected by sequencing depth. Larger estimated clonotype richness was generally found for naive subsets than for memory subsets. Because the study included only a small number of donors, the genetic and exposure-history diversity represented was limited. Rarefaction of sorted-subset datasets indicated incomplete sequencing despite the large sequencing depth.

This clone appeared once. Its recognized antigen is unknown. No qualities accompany the bases; no much larger clone lies one base away. The donors were healthy, HIV-negative adults with no recently reported acute infections or vaccinations. Every donor was a Caucasian adult residing in Nashville, Tennessee, USA. CD4+ T cells were enriched by magnetic negative selection; naive cells were then positively selected on CD45RA, and the negative fraction formed the memory subset. Blood was collected by leukapheresis, and PBMCs were isolated by Ficoll-Histopaque density gradient centrifugation and then cryopreserved in liquid nitrogen vapor phase. Analytical flow cytometry was used to check the purity and quantity of every magnetically sorted T cell population. Genomic DNA was isolated from each sorted fraction and quantified by UV absorbance on a Nanodrop 2000c. TCR CDR3 regions were amplified from genomic DNA by multiplex PCR using the deep immunoSEQ assay. Genomic DNA extracted from each cell subset was distributed evenly over all wells of several immunoSEQ 96-well plates, and each plate served as one replicate. For sorted subsets, each replicate PCR was loaded with approximately 0.2 ug genomic DNA, equivalent to 32,000 or so T cell genomes. The purified libraries were quantified using a Qubit 3.0 fluorometer, sized with a Bioanalyzer 2100, and then quantified again using the KAPA Library Quantification kit. Every immunoSEQ 96-well plate was sequenced on a separate single-read 150-cycle Illumina NextSeq 550 flow cell. The published analysis was carried out like this. Because the immunoSEQ output held only junctional sequences and lacked quality scores, the filtering could not match the filtering applied to full-length reads. Sequences were annotated with PyIR, a Python wrapper for IgBLAST v1.9, and V/J genes and CDR3 were assigned using IMGT germline references. Reads were removed for weak V/J assignments (E-value above 1e-6), missing CDR3, stop codons, out-of-frame junctions, or ambiguous translated residues. V3J clonotypes were defined as sequences sharing the same inferred V gene, J gene, and CDR3 amino acid sequence. Percentage overlap between repertoires was computed as shared unique clonotypes divided by the size of the smaller repertoire. Three approaches were used to assess repertoire richness: RTK rarefaction, the Chao1 estimator, and Recon v2.1 estimates of unobserved clonotypes. OLGA was used to compute generation probabilities for all TCRbeta clonotypes that the gDNA method yielded from a handful of donors. Sourced from immuneACCESS, this table was stored by TCRdb with only in-frame sequences that have V and J called. A share of the clones is absent; for the studies checked, an unresolved V gene accounts for under half, and the remainder has no known explanation. From that table come the V and J calls and clone size; the DNA was used to work out D and trimming. Recorded for this sample are 2.5 million or so clones; approximately 92% of them occurred a single time. The ten largest make up about 0.13% of the sample.

CDR1 ENHRY and CDR2 SYGVKD were looked up in the germline V gene. V gives up 10 bases and J gives up 8 bases, and the segment between their germline ends measures 14 bases. The CDR3 measures 12 amino acids from cysteine to phenylalanine. The DNA shown is the 36-base CDR3, in frame from base 1. The sample was naive CD4+ T cells sorted from blood. The intended sense of this specimen's cell subset or site label: CD45RA+ positively selected. The chain employs TRBV10-3 and TRBJ1-4; the D segment could be TRBD1, given 6 matching bases. The receptor's source is a man between 18 and 35 years old in good health. The CDR3: CATRGGEEKLFF. The nucleotide sequence is TGTGCCACGAGAGGGGGGGAAGAAAAACTGTTTTTT.